A single TCR beta chain is shown here with its context. This entry comes from a study of T cell changes during pregnancy in multiple sclerosis. Here immunoSEQ multiplex PCR was the method, and the copy in TCRdb shows in-frame clones only, minus some. The repertoire consists of tens of thousands of clones, with 70% to 90% occurring once and the leading ten covering around 7%. The CDR3 runs 15 residues. The V and J ends lost 5 bases and 7 bases, in that order; junction bases with no gene match: 9. The V gene's germline CDR1 is LGHNA and CDR2 YSLEER. J is TRBJ2-2 and V is TRBV4-3; 8 positions agree with TRBD2. The material sequenced was CD8+ T cells from peripheral blood mononuclear cells, taken in the third trimester of pregnancy. This receptor was identified in a female donor with multiple sclerosis, enrolled in a pregnancy study. For the CDR3, the DNA is TGCGCCAGCAGCTGGAAACGGGGGGGATACGGGGAGCTGTTTTTT. Translation: CASSWKRGGYGELFF.